These T cell receptor beta chains were read from a single sample in a study of OX40 agonist ivuxolimab in advanced cancers. The assay was immunoSEQ multiplex PCR, and TCRdb's table has in-frame clones only and misses some. The sample carries 70,000 to 85,000 clones, 94% recorded once. The sample here was CD4+ or CD8+ T cells sorted from blood, taken in a trial of the OX40 agonist ivuxolimab. The receptors come from an adult with an advanced solid tumor such as melanoma, head and neck, liver or kidney cancer. Both conserved end residues are part of each CDR3. A D gene is named only where the DNA matches it firmly. Clone size, where shown, is once, few, many, or a class for clones that have expanded.

d_call: NA
j_call: TRBJ2-3
v_call: TRBV5-1
clone_size: NA
cdr3_nt: TGCGCCAGCAGCTTGACATGGGGGCGCACAGATACGCAGTATTTT
cdr3_aa: CASSLTWGRTDTQYF

d_call: TRBD2
j_call: TRBJ2-7
v_call: TRBV7-2
clone_size: NA
cdr3_nt: TGTGCCAGCAGCTTAGCCCTGGGTCTAGCGGGACTTTTATACGAGCAGTACTTC
cdr3_aa: CASSLALGLAGLLYEQYF

d_call: TRBD2
j_call: TRBJ2-1
v_call: TRBV5-1
clone_size: NA
cdr3_nt: TGCGCCAGCAGCTTGACTCCCGCCGGGAGGGCCGAGGGTGAGCAGTTCTTC
cdr3_aa: CASSLTPAGRAEGEQFF

d_call: NA
j_call: TRBJ1-5
v_call: TRBV27
clone_size: NA
cdr3_nt: TGTGCCAGCAGTTTCTTGGGACGGCTCAATCAGCCCCAGCATTTT
cdr3_aa: CASSFLGRLNQPQHF

d_call: TRBD2
j_call: TRBJ2-3
v_call: TRBV15
clone_size: NA
cdr3_nt: TGTGCCACAGACCAGAGGAGGGGCGGGAGTGCCGATACGCAGTATTTT
cdr3_aa: CATDQRRGGSADTQYF

d_call: NA
j_call: TRBJ2-6
v_call: TRBV9
clone_size: NA
cdr3_nt: TGTGCCAGCTCCTACGGGGGTACTGGGGCCAACGTCCTGACTTTC
cdr3_aa: CASSYGGTGANVLTF

d_call: TRBD2
j_call: TRBJ2-3
v_call: TRBV7-3
clone_size: NA
cdr3_nt: TGTGCCAGCAGCTCCTCTCCCGGGACTACTAGCACAGATACGCAGTATTTT
cdr3_aa: CASSSSPGTTSTDTQYF

d_call: NA
j_call: TRBJ2-2
v_call: TRBV27
clone_size: NA
cdr3_nt: TGTGCCAGCAGTTTATTCGGGGCCGGGGAGCTGTTTTTT
cdr3_aa: CASSLFGAGELFF

d_call: NA
j_call: TRBJ2-1
v_call: TRBV5-1
clone_size: NA
cdr3_nt: TGCGCCAGCAGAACGGGAGTCGATGAGCAGTTCTTC
cdr3_aa: CASRTGVDEQFF

d_call: NA
j_call: TRBJ2-7
v_call: TRBV7-9
clone_size: NA
cdr3_nt: TGTGCCAGCAGCCCGCGGGAAGCCCAGGACGGGAATCTACGGGAGCAGTACTTC
cdr3_aa: CASSPREAQDGNLREQYF

d_call: NA
j_call: TRBJ2-3
v_call: TRBV2
clone_size: NA
cdr3_nt: TGTGCCAGCAGTGACCGGGACGCACTTCGCACAGATACGCAGTATTTT
cdr3_aa: CASSDRDALRTDTQYF

d_call: NA
j_call: TRBJ1-2
v_call: TRBV4-3
clone_size: NA
cdr3_nt: TGCGCCAGCAGCCACACCCGATTGGGGGAGTATGGCTACACCTTC
cdr3_aa: CASSHTRLGEYGYTF

d_call: TRBD2
j_call: TRBJ2-7
v_call: TRBV9
clone_size: NA
cdr3_nt: TGTGCCAGCAGCCATAGACCGATAGGGACTAGCGGATACTACGAGCAGTACTTC
cdr3_aa: CASSHRPIGTSGYYEQYF

d_call: NA
j_call: TRBJ2-7
v_call: TRBV21-1
clone_size: NA
cdr3_nt: TGTGCCAGCACCTGGGCGGGAGGGCTCTCCTACGAGCAGTACTTC
cdr3_aa: CASTWAGGLSYEQYF

d_call: NA
j_call: TRBJ2-3
v_call: TRBV7-9
clone_size: NA
cdr3_nt: TGTGCCAGCAGCGCTTCGGGTACCATAAGCACAGATACGCAGTATTTT
cdr3_aa: CASSASGTISTDTQYF

d_call: NA
j_call: TRBJ2-3
v_call: TRBV7-9
clone_size: NA
cdr3_nt: TGTGCCAGCAGCTTCTCCAGGGACGGCAGCACAGATACGCAGTATTTT
cdr3_aa: CASSFSRDGSTDTQYF

d_call: TRBD2
j_call: TRBJ2-7
v_call: TRBV19
clone_size: NA
cdr3_nt: TGTGCCAGTAGTACGTCAGCGGGAGCCTCCTACGAGCAGTACTTC
cdr3_aa: CASSTSAGASYEQYF

d_call: NA
j_call: TRBJ2-2
v_call: TRBV4-3
clone_size: NA
cdr3_nt: TGCGCCAGCAGCCAAGGTACAGGGAACACCGGGGAGCTGTTTTTT
cdr3_aa: CASSQGTGNTGELFF

d_call: NA
j_call: TRBJ1-5
v_call: TRBV27
clone_size: NA
cdr3_nt: TGTGCCAGCAGTTCTGGGGTGGGCTATAGCAATCAGCCCCAGCATTTT
cdr3_aa: CASSSGVGYSNQPQHF

d_call: TRBD2
j_call: TRBJ2-1
v_call: TRBV2
clone_size: NA
cdr3_nt: TGTGCCAGCAGTGAGACTAGCGGGCTGAATGAGCAGTTCTTC
cdr3_aa: CASSETSGLNEQFF

d_call: NA
j_call: TRBJ1-2
v_call: TRBV18
clone_size: NA
cdr3_nt: TGTGCCCCCGCCCTCTATGGCTACACCTTC
cdr3_aa: CAPALYGYTF

d_call: NA
j_call: TRBJ1-5
v_call: TRBV18
clone_size: NA
cdr3_nt: TGTGCCAGCTCACCAGAGGACGGAAATCAGCCCCAGCATTTT
cdr3_aa: CASSPEDGNQPQHF

d_call: TRBD2
j_call: TRBJ2-1
v_call: TRBV28
clone_size: NA
cdr3_nt: TGTGCCAGCAGTTGGGGGACTATGAAGGGCAATGAGCAGTTCTTC
cdr3_aa: CASSWGTMKGNEQFF

d_call: NA
j_call: TRBJ1-2
v_call: TRBV18
clone_size: NA
cdr3_nt: TGTGCCAGCTCACCCGCGGCTGGGGGCGTCTTACGGTATGGCTACACCTTC
cdr3_aa: CASSPAAGGVLRYGYTF

d_call: NA
j_call: TRBJ2-7
v_call: TRBV7-2
clone_size: NA
cdr3_nt: TGTGCCAGCAGCTTAATTGTTAGTCGGCAGAGCTCCTACGAGCAGTACTTC
cdr3_aa: CASSLIVSRQSSYEQYF

d_call: NA
j_call: TRBJ2-7
v_call: TRBV28
clone_size: NA
cdr3_nt: TGTGCCAGCACGAGGGACATATACGGGAGATCCTACGAGCAGTACTTC
cdr3_aa: CASTRDIYGRSYEQYF

d_call: TRBD2
j_call: TRBJ2-7
v_call: TRBV11-1
clone_size: NA
cdr3_nt: TGTGCCAGCAGCTTAGGAGCGGGAACCTACGAGCAGTACTTC
cdr3_aa: CASSLGAGTYEQYF

d_call: NA
j_call: TRBJ2-7
v_call: TRBV6-5
clone_size: NA
cdr3_nt: TGTGCCAGCGAGGCATCCTCAAGGGAGCAGTACTTC
cdr3_aa: CASEASSREQYF

d_call: NA
j_call: TRBJ1-1
v_call: TRBV27
clone_size: NA
cdr3_nt: TGTGCCAGCAGTTTGTCCTTCGGGGGCACGGCTGAAGCTTTCTTT
cdr3_aa: CASSLSFGGTAEAFF

d_call: TRBD1
j_call: TRBJ2-7
v_call: TRBV7-8
clone_size: NA
cdr3_nt: TGTGCCAGCAGCCGACAGGGTAGCTCCTACGAGCAGTACTTC
cdr3_aa: CASSRQGSSYEQYF

d_call: NA
j_call: TRBJ1-1
v_call: TRBV6-6
clone_size: NA
cdr3_nt: TGTGCCAGCAGTTACCAAGGGGGGATGGTTGAAGCTTTCTTT
cdr3_aa: CASSYQGGMVEAFF

d_call: NA
j_call: TRBJ1-1
v_call: TRBV4-1
clone_size: NA
cdr3_nt: TGCGCCAGCAGCCAGGGAACGATTTTAGTTTTCTTT
cdr3_aa: CASSQGTILVFF

d_call: TRBD2
j_call: TRBJ2-7
v_call: TRBV15
clone_size: NA
cdr3_nt: TGTGCCACCGGGGGGGGAGGAGCGGGGTCCGAGCAGTACTTC
cdr3_aa: CATGGGGAGSEQYF

d_call: TRBD2
j_call: TRBJ2-3
v_call: TRBV5-4
clone_size: NA
cdr3_nt: TGTGCCAGCAGCATCGGACTAGCGGGAACCACAGATACGCAGTATTTT
cdr3_aa: CASSIGLAGTTDTQYF

d_call: NA
j_call: TRBJ2-3
v_call: TRBV6-4
clone_size: NA
cdr3_nt: TGTGCCAGCGCCGCAGGGCTTGGGGATACGCAGTATTTT
cdr3_aa: CASAAGLGDTQYF

d_call: NA
j_call: TRBJ1-4
v_call: TRBV5-6
clone_size: NA
cdr3_nt: TGTGCCAGCAGTACGGCTGAAAAACTGTTTTTT
cdr3_aa: CASSTAEKLFF

d_call: NA
j_call: TRBJ2-3
v_call: TRBV15
clone_size: NA
cdr3_nt: TGTGCCACCAGCAGAGATCTCTATGCAGATACGCAGTATTTT
cdr3_aa: CATSRDLYADTQYF

d_call: NA
j_call: TRBJ2-7
v_call: TRBV6-1
clone_size: NA
cdr3_nt: TGTGCCAGCTGGGGGGACTTCCCCTACGAGCAGTACTTC
cdr3_aa: CASWGDFPYEQYF

d_call: TRBD1
j_call: TRBJ1-2
v_call: TRBV19
clone_size: NA
cdr3_nt: TGTGCCAGTAGTAATGGGGCCCCGGGACAGGGGGCTCGAGGCTACACCTTC
cdr3_aa: CASSNGAPGQGARGYTF

d_call: TRBD1
j_call: TRBJ2-2
v_call: TRBV19
clone_size: NA
cdr3_nt: TGTGCCAGTAGTGTCGACAGGGAAAACACCGGGGAGCTGTTTTTT
cdr3_aa: CASSVDRENTGELFF

d_call: NA
j_call: TRBJ2-7
v_call: TRBV6-5
clone_size: NA
cdr3_nt: TGTGCCAGCAGTTACTCGACGGGGCAGTACTTC
cdr3_aa: CASSYSTGQYF

d_call: TRBD2
j_call: TRBJ2-2
v_call: TRBV27
clone_size: NA
cdr3_nt: TGTGCCAGCGCGGCGGGAGGCACCGGGGAGCTGTTTTTT
cdr3_aa: CASAAGGTGELFF

d_call: NA
j_call: TRBJ1-2
v_call: TRBV29-1
clone_size: NA
cdr3_nt: TGCAGCGCTCAGGACAGCCCTAACTATGGCTACACCTTC
cdr3_aa: CSAQDSPNYGYTF

d_call: TRBD2
j_call: TRBJ2-1
v_call: TRBV9
clone_size: NA
cdr3_nt: TGTGCCAGCAGCGTAGAGCGAACTAGCGGGAGTGGTGAGCAGTTCTTC
cdr3_aa: CASSVERTSGSGEQFF

d_call: NA
j_call: TRBJ1-3
v_call: TRBV14
clone_size: NA
cdr3_nt: TGTGCCAGCAGCCAAGGTCAGGGGCGAGGAAACACCATATATTTT
cdr3_aa: CASSQGQGRGNTIYF

d_call: NA
j_call: TRBJ2-7
v_call: TRBV6-5
clone_size: NA
cdr3_nt: TGTGCCAGCAGTGCAACAGGGTTCCGGGGGAACGAGCAGTACTTC
cdr3_aa: CASSATGFRGNEQYF

d_call: NA
j_call: TRBJ1-1
v_call: TRBV27
clone_size: once
cdr3_nt: TGTGCCAGCAGTCCCGGCACAGGGAGTTCGAACACTGAAGCTTTCTTT
cdr3_aa: CASSPGTGSSNTEAFF

d_call: NA
j_call: TRBJ1-3
v_call: TRBV6-6
clone_size: NA
cdr3_nt: TGTGCCAGCAGTTACGGGCCCCCCTCTGGAAACACCATATATTTT
cdr3_aa: CASSYGPPSGNTIYF

d_call: TRBD2
j_call: TRBJ2-7
v_call: TRBV9
clone_size: once
cdr3_nt: TGTGCCAGCAGCGTAGCGGGTAGCGGGAGCTCCTACGAGCAGTACTTC
cdr3_aa: CASSVAGSGSSYEQYF

d_call: NA
j_call: TRBJ1-3
v_call: TRBV6-5
clone_size: NA
cdr3_nt: TGTGCCAGCAGTCCCGACAGAATCTCTGGAAACACCATATATTTT
cdr3_aa: CASSPDRISGNTIYF

d_call: TRBD1
j_call: TRBJ1-1
v_call: TRBV18
clone_size: NA
cdr3_nt: TGTGCCAGCTCACCAAACGGACAGGGGGCGACTGAAGCTTTCTTT
cdr3_aa: CASSPNGQGATEAFF

d_call: TRBD2
j_call: TRBJ2-7
v_call: TRBV9
clone_size: NA
cdr3_nt: TGTGCCAGCAGCGTAGGACTAGCGAGAACGGAGCAGTACTTC
cdr3_aa: CASSVGLARTEQYF

d_call: NA
j_call: TRBJ2-2
v_call: TRBV9
clone_size: NA
cdr3_nt: TGTGCCAGCAGCGAACCCTCCGGGGGACAGTCTCCGAACACCGGGGAGCTGTTTTTT
cdr3_aa: CASSEPSGGQSPNTGELFF

d_call: NA
j_call: TRBJ2-3
v_call: TRBV5-1
clone_size: NA
cdr3_nt: TGCGCCAGCAGCCCTACGTTTAGCACAGATACGCAGTATTTT
cdr3_aa: CASSPTFSTDTQYF

d_call: NA
j_call: TRBJ2-1
v_call: TRBV28
clone_size: NA
cdr3_nt: TGTGCCAGCAGTTTATTCGCGGGTGAGCAGTTCTTC
cdr3_aa: CASSLFAGEQFF

d_call: NA
j_call: TRBJ2-7
v_call: TRBV27
clone_size: NA
cdr3_nt: TGTGCCAGCAGTTCTAAACCTCAGGGCTACGAGCAGTACTTC
cdr3_aa: CASSSKPQGYEQYF

d_call: TRBD2
j_call: TRBJ2-1
v_call: TRBV15
clone_size: NA
cdr3_nt: TGTGCCACCAGTCCGGGAGGTAATGAGCAGTTCTTC
cdr3_aa: CATSPGGNEQFF